Following are 10 T cell receptor beta chains from one sample sequenced in a study of vaccination effects on CD4 cells after COVID-19. These receptors' targets are unknown. Assay used: immunoSEQ multiplex PCR; TCRdb lists only in-frame clones, some missing. The sample includes some 50,000 clones, 67% seen only once; the top ten take roughly 5.5%. Cultured cells yielded isolated CD4+ T cells after 10 days. Specimen: CD4+ T cells from PBMCs cultured without peptide, collected before COVID-19 vaccination. The receptors stem from a human donor who received a COVID-19 vaccine.

V gene TRBV6-5 combines with J gene TRBJ2-7, with D perhaps given as TRBD1 or TRBD2 (7 bases each). Trimming took 7 bases from V and 5 from J, leaving 18 bases between them. From germline, CDR1 is MNHEY and CDR2 SVGAGI. The CDR3 runs 14 residues. CDR3 coding DNA: TGTGCCAGCATGGGAGGGGGCGCGTTCCACGAGCAGTACTTC. This codes for CASMGGGAFHEQYF.

V and J are TRBV19 and TRBJ2-2; 9 bases line up with TRBD1. Germline V gives CDR1 LNHDA, CDR2 SQIVND (reference sequence). V lost 7 bases to trimming and J lost 7 bases; unmatched junction nucleotides: 10. The CDR3 runs 15 residues. The CDR3 here is CASTSGQGRIGELFF. CDR3 DNA: TGTGCCAGTACCTCGGGACAGGGCCGAATCGGGGAGCTGTTTTTT.

The chain is built from TRBV2 and TRBJ1-5; 7 nucleotides line up with TRBD1. Germline CDR1 reads SNHLY; CDR2 reads FYNNEI. The CDR3 is 14 amino acids. The V gene end was trimmed by 6 bases and the J gene end by 6 bases; junction bases not matched to a gene: 8. CDR3 DNA: TGTGCCAGCAGCCCGACAGGGTCCGCTCAGCCCCAGCATTTT. The encoded protein is CASSPTGSAQPQHF. Full variable domain (missing parts from reference TRBV2 and TRBJ1-5): EPEVTQTPSHQVTQMGQEVILRCVPISNHLYFYWYRQILGQKVEFLVSFYNNEISEKSEIFDDQFSVERPDGSNFTLKIRSTKLEDSAMYFCASSPTGSAQPQHFGDGTRLSIL.

This clone was detected only a few times. This chain uses TRBV7-8 with TRBJ2-7; TRBD1 matches 9 bases. CDR1 and CDR2 from the germline V gene are SGHVS and FQNEAQ. The CDR3 sequence is 16 residues long. After removal of 5 bases from V and 2 bases from J, the junction contained 10 bases not matched to a gene. DNA for the CDR3: TGTGCCAGCAGCGGGAGAGGACAGGGGCCTACCTACGAGCAGTACTTC. This sequence encodes CASSGRGQGPTYEQYF.

V gene TRBV25-1 combines with J gene TRBJ2-5; the match to TRBD1 covers 10 bases. The CDR3 runs to 16 residues. The germline V gene encodes CDR1 MGHDK and CDR2 SYGVNS. With V trimmed by 4 bases and J by 2 bases, 7 bases remained unmatched. The CDR3 DNA reads as TGTGCCAGCAGTGTTGACAGGGGGCGCCCACAAGAGACCCAGTACTTC. It is translated as CASSVDRGRPQETQYF.

The rearrangement joins TRBV29-1 to TRBJ1-3, with D perhaps matching TRBD1 (6 bases). CDR3 length: 13 residues. Trimming shortened V by 3 bases and J by 5 bases, and 11 bases separated the two germline ends. The germline gives CDR1 SQVTM, CDR2 ANQGSEA. CDR3 nucleotides: TGCAGCGTTGATGCGGGGGACAGAAACACCATATATTTT. Amino acid sequence: CSVDAGDRNTIYF.

The CDR3: CASSLDRGALNTGELFF. CDR3 nucleotides: TGTGCCAGCAGCTTAGATAGGGGCGCCCTAAACACCGGGGAGCTGTTTTTT. The rearrangement joins TRBV7-9 to TRBJ2-2; D might be TRBD1 (5 bases). The CDR3 spans 17 residues. V was cut by 1 base and J by 2 bases, with 14 bases left in between. The germline V gene has CDR1 SEHNR and CDR2 FQNEAQ (reference sequence).

V is TRBV5-1 and J is TRBJ2-1; 9 nucleotides align to TRBD1. This CDR3 region has 16 residues. The V gene end was trimmed by 3 bases and the J gene end by 4 bases; junction bases not matched to a gene: 8. Germline values: CDR1 SGHRS, CDR2 YFSETQ. CDR3 nucleotides: TGCGCCAGCAGCTATCCACAGACAGGGGGGTACAATGAGCAGTTCTTC. The encoded protein is CASSYPQTGGYNEQFF.

This chain links TRBV18 with TRBJ2-1; 8 bases align to TRBD1. The CDR3 runs 19 residues. Germline assignment: CDR1 KGHSH and CDR2 LQKENI. The junction had 17 bases not matched to a gene; V was cut back by 4 bases and J by 3 bases. The CDR3 is CASSRVGQAGPGVYNEQFF. DNA for the CDR3: TGTGCCAGCTCACGGGTGGGACAGGCCGGTCCAGGGGTCTACAATGAGCAGTTCTTC.

This rearrangement joins TRBV4-3 to TRBJ2-4; 15 bases are a match to TRBD2. V trimming: 6 bases; J trimming: 8 bases; junction bases outside the gene matches: 8. In germline, CDR1 is LGHNA, CDR2 YSLEER. The CDR3 is made up of 16 amino acids. DNA for the CDR3: TGCGCCAGCAGTCTAGGACTAGCGGGGGGGGAGGACATTCAGTACTTC. Encoded protein: CASSLGLAGGEDIQYF.